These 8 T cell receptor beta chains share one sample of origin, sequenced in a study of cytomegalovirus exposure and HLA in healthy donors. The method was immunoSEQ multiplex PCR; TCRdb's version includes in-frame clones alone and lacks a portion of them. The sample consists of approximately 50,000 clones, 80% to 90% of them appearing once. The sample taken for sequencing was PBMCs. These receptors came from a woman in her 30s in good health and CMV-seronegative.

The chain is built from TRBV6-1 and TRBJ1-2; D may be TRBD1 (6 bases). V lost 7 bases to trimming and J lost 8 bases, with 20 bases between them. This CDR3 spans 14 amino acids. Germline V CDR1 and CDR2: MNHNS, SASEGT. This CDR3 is CASKEDSREDGYTF. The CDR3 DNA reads TGTGCCAGCAAAGAGGACAGCCGGGAGGACGGCTACACCTTC.

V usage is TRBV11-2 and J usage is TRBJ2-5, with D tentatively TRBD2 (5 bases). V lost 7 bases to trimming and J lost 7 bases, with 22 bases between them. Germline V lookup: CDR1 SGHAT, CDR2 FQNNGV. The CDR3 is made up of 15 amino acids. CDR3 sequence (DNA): TGTGCCAGCAATTGGTATTCGTCTAGCAACGGGACCCAGTACTTC. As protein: CASNWYSSSNGTQYF.

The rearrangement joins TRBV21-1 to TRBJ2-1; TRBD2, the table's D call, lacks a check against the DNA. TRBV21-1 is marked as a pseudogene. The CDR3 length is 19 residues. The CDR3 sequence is CASSMSGSGSRPSYNEQFF. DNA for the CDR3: TGTGCCAGCAGCATGTCGGGTAGCGGGAGCCGACCCTCCTACAATGAGCAGTTCTTC.

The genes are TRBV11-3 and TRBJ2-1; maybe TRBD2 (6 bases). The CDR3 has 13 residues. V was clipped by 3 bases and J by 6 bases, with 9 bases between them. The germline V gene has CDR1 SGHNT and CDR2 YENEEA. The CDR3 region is CASSLTSLNEQFF. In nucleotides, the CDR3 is TGTGCCAGCAGCTTGACTAGTCTCAATGAGCAGTTCTTC.

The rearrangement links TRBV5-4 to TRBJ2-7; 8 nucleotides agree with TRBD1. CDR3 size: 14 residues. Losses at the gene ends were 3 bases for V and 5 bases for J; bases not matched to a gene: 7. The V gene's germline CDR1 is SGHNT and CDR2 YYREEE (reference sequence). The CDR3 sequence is CASSSRQGRNEQYF. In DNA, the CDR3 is TGTGCCAGCAGCTCTAGACAGGGGAGGAACGAGCAGTACTTC.

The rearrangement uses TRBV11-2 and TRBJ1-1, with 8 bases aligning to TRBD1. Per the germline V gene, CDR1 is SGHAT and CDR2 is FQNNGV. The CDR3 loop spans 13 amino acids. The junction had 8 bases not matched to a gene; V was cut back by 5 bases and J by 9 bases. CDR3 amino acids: CASSRDRGRKAFF. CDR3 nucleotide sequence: TGTGCCAGCAGCCGCGACAGGGGAAGAAAAGCTTTCTTT.

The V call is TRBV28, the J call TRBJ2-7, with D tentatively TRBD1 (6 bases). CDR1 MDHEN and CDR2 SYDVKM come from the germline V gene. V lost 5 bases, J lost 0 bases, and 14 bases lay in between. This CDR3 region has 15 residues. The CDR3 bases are TGTGCCAGCAGTGAAACAGGGATCAGCTCCTACGAGCAGTACTTC. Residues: CASSETGISSYEQYF.

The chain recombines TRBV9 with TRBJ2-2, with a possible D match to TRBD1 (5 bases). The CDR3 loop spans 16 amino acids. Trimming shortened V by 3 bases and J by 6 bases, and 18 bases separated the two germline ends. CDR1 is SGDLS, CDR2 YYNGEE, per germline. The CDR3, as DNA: TGTGCCAGCAGCGCCGGACACGCGGTCGGATCCGGGGAGCTGTTTTTT. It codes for CASSAGHAVGSGELFF.